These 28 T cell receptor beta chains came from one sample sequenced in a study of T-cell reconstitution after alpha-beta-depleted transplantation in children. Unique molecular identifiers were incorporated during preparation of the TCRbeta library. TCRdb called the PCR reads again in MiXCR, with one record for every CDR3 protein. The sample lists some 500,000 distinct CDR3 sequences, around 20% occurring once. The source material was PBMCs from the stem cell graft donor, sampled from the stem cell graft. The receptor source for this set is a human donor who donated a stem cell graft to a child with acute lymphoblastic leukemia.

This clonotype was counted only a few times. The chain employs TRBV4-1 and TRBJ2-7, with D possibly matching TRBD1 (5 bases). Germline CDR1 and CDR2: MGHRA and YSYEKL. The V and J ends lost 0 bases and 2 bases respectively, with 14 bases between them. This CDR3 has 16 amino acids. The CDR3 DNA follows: TGCGCCAGCAGCCAAGACAGGGCCTTAATGACCTACGAGCAGTACTTC. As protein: CASSQDRALMTYEQYF.

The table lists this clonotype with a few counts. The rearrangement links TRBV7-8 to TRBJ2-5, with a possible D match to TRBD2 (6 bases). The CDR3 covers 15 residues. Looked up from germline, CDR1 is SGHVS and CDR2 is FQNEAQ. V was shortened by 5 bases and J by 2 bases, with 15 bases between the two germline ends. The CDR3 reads CASSPLRGSQETQYF. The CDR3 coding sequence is TGTGCCAGCAGCCCACTCCGGGGGTCTCAAGAGACCCAGTACTTC.

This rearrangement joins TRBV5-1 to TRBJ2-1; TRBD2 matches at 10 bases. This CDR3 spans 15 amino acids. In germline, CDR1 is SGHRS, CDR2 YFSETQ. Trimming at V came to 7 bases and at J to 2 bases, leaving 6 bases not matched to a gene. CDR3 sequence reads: CASRTSGIPYNEQFF. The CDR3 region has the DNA TGCGCCAGCCGCACTAGCGGGATCCCCTACAATGAGCAGTTCTTC.

For the CDR3, the DNA is TGCAGTGCTAGAAACACAGGGACCTACGAGCAGTACTTC. Its protein is CSARNTGTYEQYF. V usage is TRBV20-1 and J usage is TRBJ2-7; D perhaps matches TRBD1 (6 bases). Deletions cut 2 bases from V and 2 bases from J, with 10 bases between. The length of the CDR3 is 13 residues. Germline loops: CDR1 DFQATT, CDR2 SNEGSKA (reference sequence).

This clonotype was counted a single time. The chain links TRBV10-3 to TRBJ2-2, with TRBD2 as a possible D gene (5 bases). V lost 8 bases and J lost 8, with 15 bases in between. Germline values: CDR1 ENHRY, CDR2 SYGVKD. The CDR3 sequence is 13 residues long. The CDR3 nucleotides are TGTGCCATCTCGGGTTATCGGGAAGGGGAGCTGTTTTTT. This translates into CAISGYREGELFF.

CDR3 region: CASSSGDSVNNQPQHF. CDR3 bases: TGCGCCAGCAGCTCGGGGGACAGCGTTAACAATCAGCCCCAGCATTTT. This chain links TRBV5-1 with TRBJ1-5, with TRBD1 identical over 7 bases. J lost 3 bases, V lost 3 bases, and 9 bases had no gene match. The V gene's germline CDR1 is SGHRS and CDR2 YFSETQ. The CDR3 loop spans 16 amino acids.

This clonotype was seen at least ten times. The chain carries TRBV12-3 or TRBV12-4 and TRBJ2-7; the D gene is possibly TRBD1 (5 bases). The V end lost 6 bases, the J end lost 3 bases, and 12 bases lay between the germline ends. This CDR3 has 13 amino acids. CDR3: CASSRTGSYEQYF. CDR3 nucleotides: TGTGCCAGCAGCAGAACAGGCAGCTACGAGCAGTACTTC.

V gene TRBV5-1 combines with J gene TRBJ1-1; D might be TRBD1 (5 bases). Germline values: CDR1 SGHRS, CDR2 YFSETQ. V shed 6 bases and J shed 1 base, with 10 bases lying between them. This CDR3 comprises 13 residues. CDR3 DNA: TGCGCCAGCACCGGGACGGGGAACACTGAAGCTTTCTTT. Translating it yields CASTGTGNTEAFF. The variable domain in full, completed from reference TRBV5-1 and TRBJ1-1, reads KAGVTQTPRYLIKTRGQQVTLSCSPISGHRSVSWYQQTPGQGLQFLFEYFSETQRNKGNFPGRFSGRQFSNSRSEMNVSTLELGDSALYLCASTGTGNTEAFFGQGTRLTVV.

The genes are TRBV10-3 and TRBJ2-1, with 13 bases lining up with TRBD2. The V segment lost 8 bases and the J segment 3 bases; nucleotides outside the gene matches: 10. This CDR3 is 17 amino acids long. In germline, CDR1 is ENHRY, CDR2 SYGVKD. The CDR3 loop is CAIGLAGVVGDYNEQFF. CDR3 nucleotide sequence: TGTGCCATCGGACTAGCGGGAGTTGTTGGTGACTACAATGAGCAGTTCTTC.

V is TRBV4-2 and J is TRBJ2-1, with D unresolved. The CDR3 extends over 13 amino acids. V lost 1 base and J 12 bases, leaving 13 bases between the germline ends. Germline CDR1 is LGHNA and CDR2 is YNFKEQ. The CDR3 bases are TGTGCCAGCAGCCAAGTCGGTAACCAGAGGCAGTTCTTC. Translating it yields CASSQVGNQRQFF.

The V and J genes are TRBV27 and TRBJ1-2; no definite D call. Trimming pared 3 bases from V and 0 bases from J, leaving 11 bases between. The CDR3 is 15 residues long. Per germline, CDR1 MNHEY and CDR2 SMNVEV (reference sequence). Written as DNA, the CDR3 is TGTGCCAGCAGTTTTAGCGGCCAAGCTAACTATGGCTACACCTTC. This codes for CASSFSGQANYGYTF.

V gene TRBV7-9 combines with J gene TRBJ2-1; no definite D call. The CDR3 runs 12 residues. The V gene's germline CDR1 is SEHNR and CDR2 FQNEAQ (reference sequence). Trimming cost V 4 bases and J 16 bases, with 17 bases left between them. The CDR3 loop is CASSSQQTLFFF. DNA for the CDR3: TGTGCCAGCAGCTCCCAACAGACCCTTTTTTTCTTC.

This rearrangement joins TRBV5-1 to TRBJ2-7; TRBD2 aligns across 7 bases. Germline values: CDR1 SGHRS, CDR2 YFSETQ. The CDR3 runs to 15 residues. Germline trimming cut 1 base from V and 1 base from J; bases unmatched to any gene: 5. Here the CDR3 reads CASSLTGGPSYEQYF. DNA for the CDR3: TGCGCCAGCAGCTTGACGGGAGGCCCTTCCTACGAGCAGTACTTC. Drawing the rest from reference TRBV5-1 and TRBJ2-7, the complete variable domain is KAGVTQTPRYLIKTRGQQVTLSCSPISGHRSVSWYQQTPGQGLQFLFEYFSETQRNKGNFPGRFSGRQFSNSRSEMNVSTLELGDSALYLCASSLTGGPSYEQYFGPGTRLTVT.

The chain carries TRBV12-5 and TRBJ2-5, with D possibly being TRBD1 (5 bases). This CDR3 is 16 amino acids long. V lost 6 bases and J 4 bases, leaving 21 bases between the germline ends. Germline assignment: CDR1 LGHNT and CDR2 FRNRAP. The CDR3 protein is CASGRLTGSWGETQYF. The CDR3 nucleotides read TGTGCTAGTGGCCGACTCACAGGCTCGTGGGGAGAGACCCAGTACTTC.

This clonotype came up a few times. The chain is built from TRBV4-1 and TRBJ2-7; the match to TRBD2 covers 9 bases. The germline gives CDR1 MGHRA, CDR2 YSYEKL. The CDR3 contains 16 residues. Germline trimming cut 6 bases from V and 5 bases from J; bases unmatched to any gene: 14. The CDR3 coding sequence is TGCGCCAGCAGAGTAGGCTTTAGCGGGAGTCTCGACGAGCAGTACTTC. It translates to CASRVGFSGSLDEQYF.

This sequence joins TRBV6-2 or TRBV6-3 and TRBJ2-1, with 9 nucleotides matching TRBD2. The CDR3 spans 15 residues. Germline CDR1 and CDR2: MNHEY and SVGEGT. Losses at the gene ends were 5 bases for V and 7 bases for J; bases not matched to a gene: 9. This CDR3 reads CASSPLAGVQNEQFF. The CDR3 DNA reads TGTGCCAGCAGTCCCTTAGCGGGAGTGCAGAATGAGCAGTTCTTC.

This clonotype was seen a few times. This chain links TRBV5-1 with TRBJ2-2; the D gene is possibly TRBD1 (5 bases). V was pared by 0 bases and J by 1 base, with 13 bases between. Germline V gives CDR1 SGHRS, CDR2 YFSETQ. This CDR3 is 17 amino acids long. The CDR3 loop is CASSLEGSMVNTGELFF. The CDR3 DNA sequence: TGCGCCAGCAGCTTGGAGGGGTCGATGGTGAACACCGGGGAGCTGTTTTTT.

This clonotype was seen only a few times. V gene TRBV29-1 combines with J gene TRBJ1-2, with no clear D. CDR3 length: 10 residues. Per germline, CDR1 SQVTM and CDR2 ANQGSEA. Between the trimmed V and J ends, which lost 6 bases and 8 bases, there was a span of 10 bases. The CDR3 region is CSVWRGGYTF. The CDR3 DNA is TGCAGCGTCTGGCGAGGGGGCTACACCTTC.

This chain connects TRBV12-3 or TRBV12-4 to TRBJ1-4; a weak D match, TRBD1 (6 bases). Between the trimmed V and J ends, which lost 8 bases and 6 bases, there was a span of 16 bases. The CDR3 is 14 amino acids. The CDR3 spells CASGSGHSDEKLFF. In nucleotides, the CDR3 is TGTGCCAGCGGGTCGGGACATTCGGATGAAAAACTGTTTTTT.

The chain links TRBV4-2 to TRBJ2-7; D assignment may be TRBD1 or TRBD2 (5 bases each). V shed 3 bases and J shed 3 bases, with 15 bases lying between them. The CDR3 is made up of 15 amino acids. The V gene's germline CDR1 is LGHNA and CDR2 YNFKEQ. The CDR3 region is CASSHHSGANYEQYF. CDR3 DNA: TGTGCCAGCAGCCATCATTCCGGGGCCAACTACGAGCAGTACTTC.

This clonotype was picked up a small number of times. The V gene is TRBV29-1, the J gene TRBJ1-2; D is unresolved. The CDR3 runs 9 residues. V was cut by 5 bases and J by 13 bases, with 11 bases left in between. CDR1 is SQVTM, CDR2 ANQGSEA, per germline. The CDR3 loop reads CSVPPAVTF. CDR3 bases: TGCAGCGTTCCACCGGCGGTCACCTTC.

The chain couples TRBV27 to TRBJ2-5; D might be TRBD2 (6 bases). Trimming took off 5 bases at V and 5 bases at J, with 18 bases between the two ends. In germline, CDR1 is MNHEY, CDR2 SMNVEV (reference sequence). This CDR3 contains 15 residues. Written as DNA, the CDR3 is TGTGCCAGCAGTACCCTCGGACCGGGAGCGGAGACCCAGTACTTC. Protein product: CASSTLGPGAETQYF.

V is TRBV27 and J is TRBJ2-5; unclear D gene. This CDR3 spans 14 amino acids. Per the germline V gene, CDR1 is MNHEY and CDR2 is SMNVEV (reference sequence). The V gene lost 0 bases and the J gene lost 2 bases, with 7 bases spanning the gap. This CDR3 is CASSLSARQETQYF. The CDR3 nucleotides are TGTGCCAGCAGTTTATCGGCCAGGCAAGAGACCCAGTACTTC.

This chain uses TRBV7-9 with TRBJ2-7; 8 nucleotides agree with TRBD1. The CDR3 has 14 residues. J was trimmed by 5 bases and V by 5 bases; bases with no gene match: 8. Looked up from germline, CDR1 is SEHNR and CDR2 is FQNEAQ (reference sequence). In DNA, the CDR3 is TGTGCCAGCAGCAACGCGGGACAGGTCCACGAGCAGTACTTC. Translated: CASSNAGQVHEQYF.

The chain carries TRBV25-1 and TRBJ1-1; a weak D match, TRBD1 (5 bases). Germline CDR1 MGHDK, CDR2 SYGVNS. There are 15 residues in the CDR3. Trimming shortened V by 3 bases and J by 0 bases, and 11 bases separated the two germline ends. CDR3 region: CASSDPTAMNTEAFF. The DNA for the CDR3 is TGTGCCAGCAGTGACCCGACAGCCATGAACACTGAAGCTTTCTTT.

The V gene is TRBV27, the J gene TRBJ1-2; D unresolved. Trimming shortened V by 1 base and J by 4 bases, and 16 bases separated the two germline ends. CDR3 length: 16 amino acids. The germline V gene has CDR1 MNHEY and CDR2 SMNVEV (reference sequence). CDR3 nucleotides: TGTGCCAGCAGTTTATATCCCCGGCCAGGAGTCTATGGCTACACCTTC. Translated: CASSLYPRPGVYGYTF.

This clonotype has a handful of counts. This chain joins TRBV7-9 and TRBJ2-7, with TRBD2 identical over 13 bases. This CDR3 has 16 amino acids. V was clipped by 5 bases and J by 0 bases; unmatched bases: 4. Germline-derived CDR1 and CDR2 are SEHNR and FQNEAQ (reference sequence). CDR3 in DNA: TGTGCCAGCAGCGTAACTAGCGGGAGGGTCTCCTACGAGCAGTACTTC. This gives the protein CASSVTSGRVSYEQYF. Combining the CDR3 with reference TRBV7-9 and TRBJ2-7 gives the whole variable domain DTGVSQNPRHKITKRGQNVTFRCDPISEHNRLYWYRQTLGQGPEFLTYFQNEAQLEKSRLLSDRFSAERPKGSFSTLEIQRTEQGDSAMYLCASSVTSGRVSYEQYFGPGTRLTVT.

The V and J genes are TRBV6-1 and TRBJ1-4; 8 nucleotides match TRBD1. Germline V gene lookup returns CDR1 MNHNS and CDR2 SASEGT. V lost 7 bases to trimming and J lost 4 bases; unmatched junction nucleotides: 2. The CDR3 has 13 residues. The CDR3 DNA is TGTGCCAGCACAGGACAGGGTAATGAAAAACTGTTTTTT. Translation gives CASTGQGNEKLFF.